This TCR beta chain came from a study of T cell responses to AZD1222 COVID-19 vaccine. Libraries were prepared by immunoSEQ multiplex PCR; TCRdb keeps only in-frame clonotypes and omits some of them. The data show about 150,000 clones, under 95% seen once. For this clone: Antigen unknown.

V shed 4 bases and J 4 bases; nucleotides not matched to a gene: 9. Germline lookup yields CDR1 MRHNA and CDR2 SNTAGT. This CDR3 is built from 15 residues. General study points: Unmutated variant regions reportedly attract nearly half of all spike-specific TCRs. Spike was spanned by vaccine-associated CD4 TCRs, which were dominant at 160-218 and 743-854.

V usage is TRBV6-4 and J usage is TRBJ1-2; TRBD1 matches 7 bases. The source material was peripheral blood, sampled 28 days after the second AZD1222 dose. This receptor was identified in an adult who received the AZD1222 COVID-19 vaccine. The CDR3 sequence is CASSVGAGGTYGYTF. In DNA form, the CDR3 reads TGTGCCAGCAGTGTTGGGGCAGGGGGTACCTATGGCTACACCTTC.